These 3 T cell receptor beta chains came from one sample sequenced in a study of blood T cell repertoires in COVID-19. Measured with immunoSEQ multiplex PCR; TCRdb has only the in-frame clones, and not every one. The sample yields 350,000 or so clones, approximately 86% seen once. Material: PBMCs or T cells enriched from blood (not recorded which). These receptors came from a woman aged 40 to 55 with acute COVID-19.

In its sample, this clone was seen a few times. The chain recombines TRBV3-1 (or the pseudogene TRBV3-2) with TRBJ1-6; D is unresolved. This CDR3 region has 15 residues. Germline V lookup: CDR1 LGHDT, CDR2 YNNKEL (reference sequence). V was shortened by 2 bases and J by 9 bases, with 14 bases between the two germline ends. In DNA, the CDR3 is TGTGCCAGCAGCCAACGTACAGCGGGGAGTTCACCCCTCCACTTT. This translates into CASSQRTAGSSPLHF.

This chain uses TRBV18 with TRBJ2-7; 9 bases are a match to TRBD1. Germline lookup yields CDR1 KGHSH and CDR2 LQKENI. V lost 3 bases to trimming and J lost 2 bases; unmatched junction nucleotides: 8. This CDR3 region has 16 residues. The chain's CDR3 is CASSPSGTGIAYEQYF. CDR3 sequence (DNA): TGTGCCAGCTCACCCTCCGGGACAGGGATAGCCTACGAGCAGTACTTC.

The CDR3 spells CASRSGTATWGNEQFF. The DNA of the CDR3 is TGTGCCAGCAGGTCAGGGACAGCTACTTGGGGAAATGAGCAGTTCTTC. The rearrangement uses TRBV2 and TRBJ2-1; 7 nucleotides agree with TRBD1. In germline, CDR1 is SNHLY, CDR2 FYNNEI. V dropped 6 bases and J dropped 7; count of bases not matched to a gene: 15. There are 16 residues in the CDR3.